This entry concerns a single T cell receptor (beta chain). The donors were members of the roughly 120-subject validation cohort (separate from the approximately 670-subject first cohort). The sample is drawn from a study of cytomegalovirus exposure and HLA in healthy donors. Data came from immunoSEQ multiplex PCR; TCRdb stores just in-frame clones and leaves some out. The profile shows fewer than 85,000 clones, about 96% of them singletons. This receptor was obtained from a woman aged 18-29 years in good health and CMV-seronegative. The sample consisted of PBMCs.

The CDR3 spells CASSAQGSNQPQHF. The CDR3 DNA reads TGTGCCAGCAGCGCACAGGGATCCAATCAGCCCCAGCATTTT. This chain uses TRBV9 with TRBJ1-5; a possible D gene is TRBD1 (6 bases). CDR3 length equals 14 residues. V was trimmed by 3 bases and J by 3 bases, leaving 10 bases between them. CDR1 SGDLS and CDR2 YYNGEE come from the germline V gene.